The T cell receptor (beta chain) described here comes from a study of blood T cell repertoires in COVID-19. At the level of the study: The samples span acute and convalescent COVID-19 from the United States, Italy and Spain. T cells, B-cell-depleted T cells, or PBMCs provided the cDNA or gDNA that served as material.

Original handling: Reference gene primer amplification gave nucleated cell count estimates. Only in-frame clones appear in the TCRdb table, and some are missing; sequencing was by immunoSEQ multiplex PCR. Clonal size and the V and J genes are those of that table, whereas D and trimming came from the DNA. The sample includes over 150,000 clones, 85% to 90% seen only once; the top ten take around 13%. Seattle's enrolled individuals joined amid active infection and were then monitored longitudinally. The receptor was isolated from a woman aged 70-85 years with COVID-19, enrolled during active disease. Sequenced input: peripheral blood.

The CDR3 nucleotides read TGTGCCAGCAGCTTGGCAGGGACAAACTATGGCTACACCTTC. Protein sequence: CASSLAGTNYGYTF. V usage is TRBV5-4 and J usage is TRBJ1-2; D might be TRBD1 (6 bases). CDR1 and CDR2 (germline): SGHNT, YYREEE (reference sequence). The CDR3 sequence is 14 residues long. The V and J ends lost 0 bases and 2 bases respectively, with 8 bases between them.